One sample yielded the 4 T cell receptor beta chains listed below, sequenced in a study of identical twins. TCRdb fed the 5' RACE reads into MiXCR, producing one record per CDR3 protein. Of roughly 230,000 distinct CDR3 sequences listed, about 8% are singletons. This sample also belongs to another study, concerning yellow fever vaccine responses in identical twins.

Source material: CD8+ T cells sorted from blood. Receptors were obtained from a young woman in good health.

This clonotype has ten or more counts. The rearrangement uses TRBV20-1 and TRBJ2-7; the match to TRBD1 covers 7 bases. Trimming removed 3 bases from V and 0 bases from J; junction bases left unmatched: 5. The CDR3 runs 14 residues. The germline V gene has CDR1 DFQATT and CDR2 SNEGSKA (reference sequence). The CDR3 here is CSASPTGSSYEQYF. The CDR3 DNA sequence: TGCAGTGCTAGTCCGACAGGGTCCTCCTACGAGCAGTACTTC.

This clonotype occurred many times. This chain connects TRBV6-1 to TRBJ2-7; D may be TRBD1 (8 bases). The CDR3 has 14 residues. Germline V gene lookup returns CDR1 MNHNS and CDR2 SASEGT. V was pared by 6 bases and J by 5 bases, with 17 bases between. For the CDR3, the DNA is TGTGCCAGCAGCGAGACAGGGGACTACGACGAGCAGTACTTC. Translating gives CASSETGDYDEQYF.

The chain couples TRBV4-1 to TRBJ2-7, with D tentatively TRBD1 (6 bases). The V end was cut by 1 base, the J end by 2 bases, with 12 bases between. Germline V lookup: CDR1 MGHRA, CDR2 YSYEKL. The CDR3 is made up of 15 amino acids. The DNA of the CDR3 is TGCGCCAGCAGCCAAGTACAGGGTATGCCCTACGAGCAGTACTTC. It codes for CASSQVQGMPYEQYF.

In this sample, this clonotype turned up many times. This rearrangement joins TRBV29-1 to TRBJ2-1, with D possibly matching TRBD1 (6 bases). Trimming pared 4 bases from V and 3 bases from J, leaving 10 bases between. The CDR3 loop spans 13 amino acids. Looked up from germline, CDR1 is SQVTM and CDR2 is ANQGSEA. The CDR3 reads CSVVGGIYNEQFF. The CDR3 nucleotides read TGCAGCGTTGTAGGGGGTATCTACAATGAGCAGTTCTTC.